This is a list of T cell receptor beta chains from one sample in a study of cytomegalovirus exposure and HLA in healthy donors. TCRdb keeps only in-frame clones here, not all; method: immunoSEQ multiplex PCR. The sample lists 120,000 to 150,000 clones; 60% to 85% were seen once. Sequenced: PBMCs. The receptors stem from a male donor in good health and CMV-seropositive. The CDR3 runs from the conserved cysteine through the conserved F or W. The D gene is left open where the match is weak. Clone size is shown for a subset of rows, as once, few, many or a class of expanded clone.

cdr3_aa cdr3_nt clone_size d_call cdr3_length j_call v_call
CASSLAVGAETQYF TGTGCCAGCAGCTTAGCGGTTGGGGCCGAGACCCAGTACTTC NA NA 14 TRBJ2-5 TRBV7-2
CASSYSGPTDTQYF TGTGCCAGCAGTTACAGCGGCCCCACAGATACGCAGTATTTT once NA 14 TRBJ2-3 TRBV6-5
CASSVEERPGELFF TGTGCCAGCAGCGTAGAGGAGAGACCCGGGGAGCTGTTTTTT NA NA 14 TRBJ2-2 TRBV9
CASSYVTGNSYEQYF TGTGCCAGCAGTTACGTTACAGGGAACTCCTACGAGCAGTACTTC NA NA 15 TRBJ2-7 TRBV6-5
CASSFTGSGSWSTEAFF TGTGCCAGCAGTTTCACAGGGTCCGGCTCGTGGAGCACTGAAGCTTTCTTT NA NA 17 TRBJ1-1 TRBV28
CASSDRGTYYEQYF TGTGCCAGCAGCGACAGGGGAACTTACTACGAGCAGTACTTC NA TRBD1 14 TRBJ2-7 TRBV27
CASSLLAGGPNEQFF TGTGCCAGCAGCCTCTTAGCGGGGGGGCCGAACGAGCAGTTCTTC few TRBD2 15 TRBJ2-1 TRBV25-1
CASSIQGASEWFSGANVLTF TGTGCCAGTAGTATACAGGGGGCCTCAGAATGGTTCTCTGGGGCCAACGTCCTGACTTTC NA TRBD1 20 TRBJ2-6 TRBV19
CASSLTGGLEAFF TGTGCCAGCAGCTTGACGGGGGGCCTTGAAGCTTTCTTT NA NA 13 TRBJ1-1 TRBV5-8
CASSALFRGEGNQPQHF TGTGCCAGCAGCGCCCTCTTCAGGGGAGAGGGCAATCAGCCCCAGCATTTT NA NA 17 TRBJ1-5 TRBV9
CASSFRQSPYEQYF TGTGCCAGCAGTTTTAGACAGTCCCCCTACGAGCAGTACTTC NA NA 14 TRBJ2-7 TRBV2
CASSSYERNEQFF TGTGCCAGCAGCTCCTACGAGAGGAATGAGCAGTTCTTC few NA 13 TRBJ2-1 TRBV7-2
CASSLGQGSNEKLFF TGTGCCAGTAGCTTAGGACAGGGTTCTAATGAAAAACTGTTTTTT NA TRBD1 15 TRBJ1-4 TRBV7-9
CASSLAGFNQPQHF TGTGCCAGCAGTTTAGCAGGATTCAATCAGCCCCAGCATTTT NA NA 14 TRBJ1-5 TRBV28
CASSSWDSYEQYF TGTGCCAGCAGCTCATGGGACAGCTACGAGCAGTACTTC once TRBD1 13 TRBJ2-7 TRBV13
CASSRDTPYQYF TGTGCCAGCAGTCGGGACACCCCTTATCAGTACTTC NA NA 12 TRBJ2-4 TRBV7-2
CASSPRSPETQYF TGTGCCAGCAGCCCTAGGTCCCCAGAGACCCAGTACTTC NA NA 13 TRBJ2-5 TRBV9
CASSDQAGGHTYNEQFF TGCGCCAGCAGCGACCAAGCGGGGGGGCACACCTACAATGAGCAGTTCTTC NA TRBD2 17 TRBJ2-1 TRBV5-1
CAISPSGTSSYNEQFF TGTGCCATCAGTCCTAGCGGGACTAGCTCCTACAATGAGCAGTTCTTC NA TRBD2 16 TRBJ2-1 TRBV10-3
CASSFGIRNTDTQYF TGTGCCAGCAGCTTCGGTATACGCAACACAGATACGCAGTATTTT NA NA 15 TRBJ2-3 TRBV11-1
CASSPGLNTGELFF TGCGCCAGCAGCCCGGGACTGAACACCGGGGAGCTGTTTTTT few NA 14 TRBJ2-2 TRBV5-1
CASTRDSGGAREQFF TGTGCCAGCACCCGGGATAGCGGGGGGGCCCGAGAGCAGTTCTTC NA TRBD2 15 TRBJ2-1 TRBV5-4
CASLSTRPTGKLFF TGTGCCAGCTTGAGCACCCGACCGACTGGAAAACTGTTTTTT few NA 14 TRBJ1-4 TRBV25-1
CASSQELRGQGSGNTIYF TGCGCCAGCAGCCAAGAGCTACGAGGACAGGGGTCTGGAAACACCATATATTTT NA TRBD1 18 TRBJ1-3 TRBV4-1
CASSTQGTGELFF TGTGCCAGTAGTACACAGGGTACCGGGGAGCTGTTTTTT NA NA 13 TRBJ2-2 TRBV19
CASSPPLLAGVGDTQYF TGTGCCAGCTCACCTCCCCTACTAGCGGGGGTCGGGGATACGCAGTATTTT NA TRBD2 17 TRBJ2-3 TRBV18
CASSVGGGEGTGLSYEQYF TGTGCCAGCAGCGTAGGCGGGGGGGAGGGGACAGGCTTATCCTACGAGCAGTACTTC NA NA 19 TRBJ2-7 TRBV9
CASMGSGGFYSTDTQYF TGTGCCAGTATGGGCAGCGGGGGGTTTTACAGCACAGATACGCAGTATTTT once TRBD2 17 TRBJ2-3 TRBV19
CASSLGQGRRTEAFF TGTGCCAGCAGCTTGGGACAGGGACGGAGGACTGAAGCTTTCTTT NA TRBD1 15 TRBJ1-1 TRBV5-4
CASSSQGANTGELFF TGCGCCAGCAGCTCACAGGGGGCGAACACCGGGGAGCTGTTTTTT NA TRBD1 15 TRBJ2-2 TRBV5-1
CASSSGAYAQYF TGTGCCAGCAGTTCTGGAGCCTACGCGCAGTACTTC once NA 12 TRBJ2-7 TRBV28
CASFPQGLNIAEAFF TGTGCCAGTTTCCCGCAGGGGCTGAACATCGCTGAAGCTTTCTTT NA NA 15 TRBJ1-1 TRBV6-1
CASSPPSFGGTDTQYF TGCGCCAGCAGCCCCCCTAGCTTCGGGGGCACAGATACGCAGTATTTT NA NA 16 TRBJ2-3 TRBV4-1
CSEQGIGANYGYTF TGCAGCGAACAGGGAATTGGAGCTAACTATGGCTACACCTTC NA NA 14 TRBJ1-2 TRBV29-1
CSAVMWGGEQYF TGCAGCGCAGTAATGTGGGGGGGCGAGCAGTACTTC NA TRBD2 12 TRBJ2-7 TRBV29-1
CSARVGAVSTDTQYF TGCAGCGCTCGAGTGGGGGCGGTTAGCACAGATACGCAGTATTTT few NA 15 TRBJ2-3 TRBV29-1
CASRSGGAIDTQYF TGCGCCAGCCGGAGCGGGGGGGCCATAGATACGCAGTATTTT NA TRBD2 14 TRBJ2-3 TRBV10-2
CASSTPDRGKADTQYF TGTGCCAGTAGTACCCCGGACAGGGGGAAGGCAGATACGCAGTATTTT once TRBD1 16 TRBJ2-3 TRBV19
CASSLQQNSRDTKAYEQYF TGCGCCAGCAGCCTCCAACAAAACTCCCGGGACACCAAAGCATACGAGCAGTACTTC once NA 19 TRBJ2-7 TRBV4-1
CASSDQASSGNTIYF TGTGCCAGCAGTGATCAAGCGAGCTCTGGAAACACCATATATTTT NA NA 15 TRBJ1-3 TRBV2
CASSKPGHLNTEAFF TGTGCCAGTAGTAAACCGGGACACCTGAACACTGAAGCTTTCTTT NA NA 15 TRBJ1-1 TRBV19